The rows below give T cell receptor beta chains drawn from one sample of a study of T-cell reconstitution after alpha-beta-depleted transplantation in children. Each CDR3 protein gets one entry after TCRdb re-called the PCR reads with MiXCR. The sample comprises hundreds of thousands of distinct CDR3 sequences, around 13% of which are singletons, and 0.79% rests with the top ten. Sample: PBMCs, taken before TCRalphabeta/CD19-depleted stem cell transplant. All receptors come from a girl aged 2 to 9 with congenital amegakaryocytic thrombocytopenia, due to receive a stem cell transplant. Both conserved end residues are part of each CDR3. The D gene is left open where the match is weak. Only some rows state a clone size, as once, few, many or a class for expanded clones.

d_call	clone_size	v_call	j_call	cdr3_aa	cdr3_nt
NA	few	TRBV20-1	TRBJ1-2	CSARDWPGPRPGYTF	TGCAGTGCTAGAGATTGGCCAGGGCCACGGCCGGGCTACACCTTC
NA	few	TRBV20-1	TRBJ2-5	CSASPGTGSGETQYF	TGCAGTGCTAGTCCAGGGACGGGGTCAGGAGAGACCCAGTACTTC
NA	NA	TRBV5-1	TRBJ2-1	CASSLALGDPYNEQFF	TGCGCCAGCAGCTTGGCCTTAGGTGACCCCTACAATGAGCAGTTCTTC
NA	many	TRBV20-1	TRBJ2-1	CSASLWDLAYNEQFF	TGCAGTGCTAGTTTGTGGGACTTGGCCTACAATGAGCAGTTCTTC
TRBD2	few	TRBV6-2/TRBV6-3	TRBJ2-1	CASSPRTSGTTYNEQFF	TGTGCCAGCAGTCCCCGGACTAGCGGAACCACCTACAATGAGCAGTTCTTC
NA	many	TRBV20-1	TRBJ1-1	CSGVSTEAFF	TGCAGTGGGGTGAGCACTGAAGCTTTCTTT
NA	many	TRBV20-1	TRBJ2-7	CSATLPVGNEQYF	TGCAGTGCTACTCTGCCCGTAGGAAACGAGCAGTACTTC
NA	few	TRBV20-1	TRBJ1-6	CSARDPADRNLITPLHF	TGCAGTGCTAGAGATCCGGCAGACCGAAACCTTATTACACCCCTCCACTTT
NA	few	TRBV7-9	TRBJ2-3	CASSPEVWGDTQYF	TGTGCCAGCAGCCCAGAAGTTTGGGGAGATACGCAGTATTTT
TRBD2	many	TRBV9	TRBJ2-1	CASSVEGLEFDEQFF	TGTGCCAGCAGCGTAGAGGGACTAGAATTTGATGAGCAGTTCTTC
NA	many	TRBV7-9	TRBJ2-7	CASSANHEQYF	TGTGCCAGCAGCGCTAACCACGAGCAGTACTTC
TRBD1	NA	TRBV30	TRBJ1-1	CAWSIGTGNTEAFF	TGTGCCTGGTCTATTGGGACAGGGAACACTGAAGCTTTCTTT
NA	NA	TRBV6-5	TRBJ2-3	CASSYSRGRGDTQYF	TGTGCCAGCAGTTACTCTCGGGGCCGCGGGGATACGCAGTATTTT
TRBD2	few	TRBV6-5	TRBJ2-1	CASSYSGRAGGEQFF	TGTGCCAGCAGTTACAGCGGGAGGGCGGGAGGTGAGCAGTTCTTC
TRBD2	few	TRBV12-3/TRBV12-4	TRBJ2-1	CASGLNRDYGNEQFF	TGTGCCAGCGGTTTGAACCGGGACTACGGGAATGAGCAGTTCTTC
NA	NA	TRBV12-5	TRBJ1-3	CASGLSLTLTGNTIYF	TGTGCTAGTGGTCTTAGTCTCACCCTGACTGGAAACACCATATATTTT
NA	many	TRBV20-1	TRBJ2-2	CSAREVVTGELFF	TGCAGTGCTAGAGAAGTGGTTACCGGGGAGCTGTTTTTT
NA	few	TRBV6-5	TRBJ2-7	CASSYSIHPGELEYEQYF	TGTGCCAGCAGTTACTCGATCCACCCGGGAGAGCTCGAATACGAGCAGTACTTC
TRBD2	NA	TRBV7-8	TRBJ2-3	CASSFLAGVSTDTQYF	TGTGCCAGCAGCTTTTTAGCGGGAGTGAGCACAGATACGCAGTATTTT
TRBD2	NA	TRBV9	TRBJ2-1	CASSVISGSRHNEQFF	TGTGCCAGCAGCGTGATTAGCGGGAGTCGGCACAATGAGCAGTTCTTC
NA	many	TRBV20-1	TRBJ1-5	CSGSQNSNQPQHF	TGCAGTGGATCTCAGAATAGCAATCAGCCCCAGCATTTT
TRBD1	many	TRBV4-1	TRBJ2-2	CASTGQGRVTGELFF	TGCGCCAGCACTGGACAGGGACGAGTCACCGGGGAGCTGTTTTTT
NA	few	TRBV2	TRBJ2-2	CASSAILTFTGELFF	TGTGCCAGCAGCGCTATTTTAACCTTCACCGGGGAGCTGTTTTTT